This TCR beta chain was found in a study of T cell responses to AZD1222 COVID-19 vaccine. Broader study findings: Close to half of spike-specific TCRs reportedly recognize unmutated variant regions. The span of vaccine-associated CD4 TCRs extended across spike, with dominance at 160-218 and 743-854. Mostly white British, mostly female donors; authors suggested clonal diversity may be underestimated. Recipients of two AZD1222 doses showed rising Spike-specific TCR breadth and depth.

This CDR3 comprises 13 residues. The V gene lost 7 bases and the J gene lost 2 bases, with 12 bases spanning the gap. The V gene's germline CDR1 is SGHDT and CDR2 YYEEEE. Method: immunoSEQ multiplex PCR; TCRdb's copy keeps in-frame clones and lacks some. The repertoire holds about 270,000 clones, with 90% to 95% as singletons. Of note for this clone: Antigen: not known.

The receptor was isolated from an adult who received the AZD1222 COVID-19 vaccine. Sample: peripheral blood, taken 28 days after the second AZD1222 dose. The chain uses TRBV5-6 and TRBJ1-1; tentatively, D is TRBD1 (5 bases). The CDR3 sequence is CASFRESNTEAFF. Here the CDR3 DNA reads TGTGCCAGCTTCAGGGAGAGTAACACTGAAGCTTTCTTT. Full variable domain (missing parts from reference TRBV5-6 and TRBJ1-1): DAGVTQSPTHLIKTRGQQVTLRCSPKSGHDTVSWYQQALGQGPQFIFQYYEEEERQRGNFPDRFSGHQFPNYSSELNVNALLLGDSALYLCASFRESNTEAFFGQGTRLTVV.